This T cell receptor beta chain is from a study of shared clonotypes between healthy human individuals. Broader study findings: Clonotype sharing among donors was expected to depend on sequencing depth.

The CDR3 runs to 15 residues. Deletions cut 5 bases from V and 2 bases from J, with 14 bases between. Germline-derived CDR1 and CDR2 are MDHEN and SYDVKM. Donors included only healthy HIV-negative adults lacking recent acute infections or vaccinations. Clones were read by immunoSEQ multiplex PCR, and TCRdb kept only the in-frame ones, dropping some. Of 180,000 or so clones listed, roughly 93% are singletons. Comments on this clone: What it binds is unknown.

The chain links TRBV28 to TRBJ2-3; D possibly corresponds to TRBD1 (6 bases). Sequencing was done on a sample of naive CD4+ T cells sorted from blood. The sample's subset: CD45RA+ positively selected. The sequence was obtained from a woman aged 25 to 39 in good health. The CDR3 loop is CASSPRGKVTDTQYF. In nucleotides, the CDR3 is TGTGCCAGCAGTCCTAGGGGGAAAGTCACAGATACGCAGTATTTT.